These 28 T cell receptor beta chains were sequenced from one sample in a study of shared clonotypes between healthy human individuals. Assay used: immunoSEQ multiplex PCR; TCRdb lists only in-frame clones, some missing. Among about 1.1 million clones, approximately 77% were seen once, and the ten largest hold 0.89%. The sequencing sample was made of memory CD4+ T cells from PBMCs. The subset: CD45RA-negative fraction. The receptors come from a young man in good health. Some clones in this sample may be carry-over from other donors' samples.

This clone appeared many times. This chain uses TRBV10-2 with TRBJ1-1; 8 bases fit TRBD1. V was clipped by 3 bases and J by 4 bases; unmatched bases: 1. Germline V gene sequence: CDR1 WSHSY, CDR2 SAAADI. This CDR3 comprises 13 residues. As DNA, the CDR3 is TGCGCCAGCAGTGAACAGGGGGTCACTGAAGCTTTCTTT. Translating gives CASSEQGVTEAFF.

The V and J genes are TRBV5-1 and TRBJ1-4; TRBD1 matches at 7 bases. Germline lookup yields CDR1 SGHRS and CDR2 YFSETQ. This CDR3 contains 14 residues. The V segment lost 4 bases and the J segment 6 bases; nucleotides outside the gene matches: 6. CDR3: CASSQQGLHEKLFF. CDR3 coding DNA: TGCGCCAGCAGCCAACAGGGGTTGCATGAAAAACTGTTTTTT.

The chain carries TRBV2 and TRBJ1-5, with no clear D. The germline V gene has CDR1 SNHLY and CDR2 FYNNEI. The CDR3 extends over 14 amino acids. The germline V and J ends were trimmed by 4 bases and 2 bases, with 9 bases remaining between them. As DNA, the CDR3 is TGTGCCAGCAGTGGACGGCAGGGCAATCAGCCCCAGCATTTT. Translating gives CASSGRQGNQPQHF.

This clone was seen a handful of times. The chain couples TRBV2 to TRBJ1-2; 9 positions agree with TRBD1. V was pared by 4 bases and J by 7 bases, with 10 bases of the junction left unmatched. CDR3 length: 15 residues. The V gene's germline CDR1 is SNHLY and CDR2 FYNNEI. The CDR3 protein is CASSAQTGGAGGYTF. The CDR3 DNA follows: TGTGCCAGCAGTGCCCAGACAGGGGGTGCAGGTGGCTACACCTTC.

The chain is built from TRBV19 and TRBJ2-3, with unresolved D. Germline lookup yields CDR1 LNHDA and CDR2 SQIVND (reference sequence). The CDR3 has 11 amino acids. The V end was cut by 3 bases, the J end by 10 bases, with 8 bases between. CDR3 nucleotides: TGTGCCAGTAGTATCGGGCAGTCGCAGTATTTT. Translation: CASSIGQSQYF.

This clone was picked up a small number of times. The rearrangement links TRBV30 to TRBJ1-3; no reliable D call. The CDR3 runs to 14 residues. The germline gives CDR1 GTSNPN, CDR2 SVGIG (reference sequence). V lost 3 bases and J 0 bases, leaving 9 bases between the germline ends. As DNA, the CDR3 is TGTGCCTGGAGATTTTCGACCTCTGGAAACACCATATATTTT. Protein product: CAWRFSTSGNTIYF.

The sample holds one count of this clone. The chain is built from TRBV5-6 and TRBJ1-1; TRBD1 might be the D (6 bases). Trimming pared 4 bases from V and 5 bases from J, leaving 15 bases between. There are 14 residues in the CDR3. CDR1 SGHDT and CDR2 YYEEEE come from the germline V gene. CDR3 sequence reads: CASSPQGRRTEAFF. The CDR3 DNA sequence: TGTGCCAGCAGCCCCCAGGGGCGGCGGACTGAAGCTTTCTTT.

The chain joins TRBV27 to TRBJ2-1; tentatively, D is TRBD1 or TRBD2 (6 bases each). The CDR3 totals 14 residues. V was clipped by 5 bases and J by 8 bases, with 16 bases between them. The germline gives CDR1 MNHEY, CDR2 SMNVEV (reference sequence). The CDR3 nucleotides read TGTGCCAGCAGTCCCTCCGGGGGCGGGGATGAGCAGTTCTTC. Its protein is CASSPSGGGDEQFF.

CDR3 sequence reads: CASSPLPPNYSGGDTQYF. The CDR3 nucleotides are TGCGCCAGCAGCCCCCTCCCACCGAACTACTCAGGAGGAGATACGCAGTATTTT. This rearrangement joins TRBV4-1 to TRBJ2-3; TRBD2 might be the D (5 bases). Per germline, CDR1 MGHRA and CDR2 YSYEKL. Between the trimmed V and J ends, which lost 4 bases and 5 bases, there was a span of 25 bases. The CDR3 extends over 18 amino acids.

A note on this clone: Different DNA sequences within this sample yield the same CDR3. This chain uses TRBV5-1 with TRBJ1-3; D possibly corresponds to TRBD1 (5 bases). Germline CDR1 reads SGHRS; CDR2 reads YFSETQ. The CDR3 is made up of 16 amino acids. The ends were cut back, 0 bases at V and 0 bases at J, with 10 bases in the middle. CDR3 region: CASSLAGRDSGNTIYF. The CDR3 nucleotides read TGCGCCAGCAGCTTGGCAGGGAGGGACTCTGGAAACACCATATATTTT.

This clone was counted a few times. J is TRBJ2-7 and V is TRBV4-3, with a tentative D call TRBD2 (5 bases). V lost 1 base to trimming and J lost 3 bases, with 13 bases between them. Per the germline V gene, CDR1 is LGHNA and CDR2 is YSLEER. CDR3 length: 15 residues. The CDR3 DNA reads TGCGCCAGCAGCCAAGCCCCGGGTGCGGGCTACGAGCAGTACTTC. Its protein product is CASSQAPGAGYEQYF.

This chain uses TRBV5-8 with TRBJ2-3; D not certain. The V end lost 4 bases, the J end lost 0 bases, and 3 bases lay between the germline ends. CDR1 is SGHTS, CDR2 YDEGEE, per germline. This CDR3 spans 12 amino acids. CDR3 coding DNA: TGTGCCAGCAGCCCCAGCACAGATACGCAGTATTTT. Translating it yields CASSPSTDTQYF.

This chain links TRBV5-4 with TRBJ2-3; the D gene could be TRBD1 or TRBD2 (5 bases each). V lost 4 bases and J 0 bases, leaving 9 bases between the germline ends. Per the germline V gene, CDR1 is SGHNT and CDR2 is YYREEE (reference sequence). The CDR3 is 14 amino acids. CDR3 in amino acids: CASSGGPSTDTQYF. CDR3 in DNA: TGTGCCAGCAGCGGGGGACCAAGCACAGATACGCAGTATTTT.

V and J are TRBV2 and TRBJ2-7; TRBD2 might be the D (6 bases). CDR1 is SNHLY, CDR2 FYNNEI, per germline. The CDR3 runs 13 residues. V was cut by 7 bases and J by 4 bases, with 14 bases left in between. CDR3 residues: CASNREKGYEQYF. The CDR3 DNA sequence: TGTGCCAGCAACCGGGAGAAAGGATACGAGCAGTACTTC.

The chain employs TRBV5-4 and TRBJ2-1; maybe TRBD2 (5 bases). Looked up from germline, CDR1 is SGHNT and CDR2 is YYREEE (reference sequence). Trimming stripped 2 bases from V and 3 bases from J, with 12 bases between. The CDR3 extends over 15 amino acids. This CDR3 is CASSFLAPLYNEQFF. CDR3 bases: TGTGCCAGCAGCTTCTTAGCGCCACTCTACAATGAGCAGTTCTTC. Looking up the rest from reference TRBV5-4 and TRBJ2-1 gives the full variable domain: ETGVTQSPTHLIKTRGQQVTLRCSSQSGHNTVSWYQQALGQGPQFIFQYYREEENGRGNFPPRFSGLQFPNYSSELNVNALELDDSALYLCASSFLAPLYNEQFFGPGTRLTVL.

The chain carries TRBV9 and TRBJ1-5, with a possible D match to TRBD1 (5 bases). The V gene lost 2 bases and the J gene lost 8 bases, with 17 bases spanning the gap. CDR3 length: 15 residues. Germline-derived CDR1 and CDR2 are SGDLS and YYNGEE. CDR3 protein: CASSVDPRGGEPQHF. In nucleotides, the CDR3 is TGTGCCAGCAGCGTGGATCCACGGGGGGGAGAGCCCCAGCATTTT.

The chain joins TRBV9 to TRBJ2-5; D is perhaps TRBD2 (5 bases). The CDR3 sequence is 15 residues long. Germline V lookup: CDR1 SGDLS, CDR2 YYNGEE. V was trimmed by 3 bases and J by 5 bases, leaving 17 bases between them. In nucleotides, the CDR3 is TGTGCCAGCAGCGGGCCCCCCGGAGGATCTGAGACCCAGTACTTC. It translates to CASSGPPGGSETQYF.

The genes are TRBV6-6 and TRBJ1-2, with D maybe TRBD1 (5 bases). The V end was cut by 4 bases, the J end by 4 bases, with 13 bases between. CDR1 and CDR2 from the germline V gene are MNHNY and SVGAGI (reference sequence). This CDR3 is built from 14 residues. CDR3: CASSLRGDLYGYTF. The CDR3 DNA reads TGTGCCAGCAGTTTGCGCGGGGACCTCTATGGCTACACCTTC.

Turning to this clone: A much larger clone differs by one base, so this may be a read error. Within the sample, other DNA sequences also encode this same CDR3. This chain connects TRBV2 to TRBJ2-7; D gene ambiguous. The CDR3 has 10 residues. The germline V gene has CDR1 SNHLY and CDR2 FYNNEI. CDR3 amino acids: CASSAYEQYF. The CDR3 region has the DNA TGTGCCAGTAGTGCTTACGAGCAGTACTTC.

This chain joins TRBV4-1 and TRBJ2-7; D may be TRBD1 (5 bases). The germline V gene encodes CDR1 MGHRA and CDR2 YSYEKL. CDR3 size: 16 residues. Deletions cut 0 bases from V and 2 bases from J, with 14 bases between. CDR3 sequence (DNA): TGCGCCAGCAGCCAAGACAACTTCGGACAAGCCTACGAGCAGTACTTC. Translated: CASSQDNFGQAYEQYF.

On this clone itself: The sample holds other DNA sequences that translate to the same CDR3. This chain joins TRBV4-2 and TRBJ2-7; a possible D gene is TRBD1 (5 bases). Looked up from germline, CDR1 is LGHNA and CDR2 is YNFKEQ. The CDR3 runs 14 residues. Trimming stripped 2 bases from V and 2 bases from J, with 10 bases between. The CDR3 reads CASSQNGRAYEQYF. CDR3 DNA sequence: TGTGCCAGCAGCCAAAACGGCAGGGCCTACGAGCAGTACTTC.

This clone was observed once. Distinct nucleotide sequences in the sample also encode this CDR3. The V gene is TRBV30, the J gene TRBJ2-7; D might be TRBD2 (5 bases). The CDR3 consists of 14 residues. Per the germline V gene, CDR1 is GTSNPN and CDR2 is SVGIG (reference sequence). Trimming pared 0 bases from V and 0 bases from J, leaving 9 bases between. The CDR3 DNA sequence: TGTGCCTGGAGTGTGACGGGGAGCTCCTACGAGCAGTACTTC. This gives the protein CAWSVTGSSYEQYF.

J is TRBJ2-5 and V is TRBV6-5, with D possibly being TRBD2 (5 bases). The germline V gene has CDR1 MNHEY and CDR2 SVGAGI. Trimming pared 5 bases from V and 9 bases from J, leaving 19 bases between. The CDR3 has 14 amino acids. Here the CDR3 reads CASSLTGGRSPQYF. The CDR3, as DNA: TGTGCCAGCAGTCTAACGGGCGGGCGGTCTCCCCAGTACTTC.

V is TRBV6-5 and J is TRBJ2-7; D assignment may be TRBD1 or TRBD2 (5 bases each). CDR1 MNHEY and CDR2 SVGAGI come from the germline V gene. Trimming removed 2 bases from V and 4 bases from J, with 15 bases in between. The CDR3 consists of 15 residues. The CDR3 region has the DNA TGTGCCAGCAGTTACCCGAGGGGAGCTAGGTACGAGCAGTACTTC. Translated, it gives CASSYPRGARYEQYF.

The V call is TRBV5-5, the J call TRBJ1-2; D is unclear. The CDR3 has 13 amino acids. V shed 5 bases and J shed 4 bases, with 12 bases lying between them. Germline CDR1 SGHKS, CDR2 YYEKEE (reference sequence). Written as DNA, the CDR3 is TGTGCCAGCAGTTTTCCGGGTTCCTATGGCTACACCTTC. Its translation is CASSFPGSYGYTF. The full variable domain, its missing parts supplied by reference TRBV5-5 and TRBJ1-2, is DAGVTQSPTHLIKTRGQQVTLRCSPISGHKSVSWYQQVLGQGPQFIFQYYEKEERGRGNFPDRFSARQFPNYSSELNVNALLLGDSALYLCASSFPGSYGYTFGSGTRLTVV.

J is TRBJ1-5 and V is TRBV28, with 8 bases fitting TRBD1. From germline, CDR1 is MDHEN and CDR2 SYDVKM. J was trimmed by 7 bases and V by 7 bases; bases with no gene match: 9. There are 14 residues in the CDR3. CDR3 loop: CASNNDRGHQPQHF. CDR3 nucleotides: TGTGCCAGCAACAATGACAGGGGTCACCAGCCCCAGCATTTT.

V usage is TRBV5-4 and J usage is TRBJ2-5, with 9 bases aligning to TRBD1. This CDR3 spans 15 amino acids. The V segment lost 5 bases and the J segment 2 bases; nucleotides outside the gene matches: 7. The germline gives CDR1 SGHNT, CDR2 YYREEE (reference sequence). The CDR3 DNA sequence: TGTGCCAGCAGGGGGGGGACAGGGCAACAAGAGACCCAGTACTTC. Protein: CASRGGTGQQETQYF.

On this clone: A much larger clonotype is one base distant, so this may be a read error. The chain has TRBV2 and TRBJ1-2, with D tentatively TRBD1 (6 bases). The CDR3 is 12 residues long. V was cut by 11 bases and J by 6 bases, with 16 bases left in between. Germline values: CDR1 SNHLY, CDR2 FYNNEI. CDR3: CAAQGGSNGYTF. The CDR3 bases are TGTGCCGCACAAGGGGGATCGAATGGCTACACCTTC.